This TCR beta chain emerged from a study of CD4 T cells in relation to SARS-CoV-2 and coronaviruses. The wider study: Of the patients, 7 or 8 were male, 4 female, two Hispanic.

Data came from immunoSEQ multiplex PCR; TCRdb stores just in-frame clones and leaves some out. Here the sample spans about 56,000 clones, roughly nine tenths being singletons. As to this clone: What it recognizes is unknown.

Whole-study findings and limits: Approximately 65% of donors had memory CD4+ clonotypes crossrecognizing SARS-CoV-2 and common cold coronavirus spike.

The receptor's source is an adult with COVID-19. The source material was naive CD4+ T cells from PBMCs. The subset denotes: naive CD4+ T cells isolated by negative enrichment.

Here the CDR3 DNA reads TGTGCCAGCAGCTTTACCGGTTTCTACGAGCAGTACTTC. Translation: CASSFTGFYEQYF. The rearrangement links TRBV7-2 to TRBJ2-7, with D unresolved. Germline CDR1 SGHTA, CDR2 FQGNSA. The V end lost 3 bases, the J end lost 3 bases, and 9 bases lay between the germline ends. The CDR3 is made up of 13 amino acids.